Listed below are T cell receptor beta chains from one sample, sequenced in a study of CD8 T cells in ankylosing spondylitis. TCRdb re-called the 5' RACE reads through MiXCR, storing one row per CDR3 protein. This table has approximately 92,000 distinct CDR3 sequences, about 8.8% appearing once. Sequencing used blood, either unsorted or a sorted T cell fraction (not recorded which). Receptor source: a male donor with ankylosing spondylitis or in good health (not recorded which). The CDR3 runs from the conserved cysteine through the conserved F or W. The order of the fields is D gene, J gene, V gene, clone size, CDR3 protein, CDR3 DNA. A D gene is named only where the DNA matches it firmly. Not all rows give a size; the values are once, few, many and, for expanded clones, a class.

>TRBD2|TRBJ2-3|TRBV4-1|many
CASSQLGLGTDTQYF
TGCGCCAGCAGCCAATTGGGACTAGGCACAGATACGCAGTATTTT
>NA|TRBJ2-2|TRBV7-8|many
CASSLAMGDGELFF
TGTGCCAGCAGCTTAGCTATGGGGGACGGGGAGCTGTTTTTT
>TRBD1|TRBJ1-2|TRBV19|many
CASTSDRESYGYTF
TGTGCCAGTACCTCGGACAGGGAATCGTATGGCTACACCTTC
>NA|TRBJ1-1|TRBV28|many
CASSGRVWGTEAFF
TGTGCCAGCAGTGGGAGGGTATGGGGCACTGAAGCTTTCTTT
>TRBD2|TRBJ2-3|TRBV12-3/TRBV12-4|many
CASSFELAGGTDTQYF
TGTGCCAGCAGTTTCGAACTAGCGGGGGGGACAGATACGCAGTATTTT
>TRBD2|TRBJ2-5|TRBV9|many
CASSSSGGAVETQYF
TGTGCCAGCAGCTCTAGCGGGGGGGCCGTAGAGACCCAGTACTTC
>NA|TRBJ2-7|TRBV24-1|many
CATSDQRTSPKSEQYF
TGTGCCACCAGTGACCAGCGGACGTCACCCAAGTCCGAGCAGTACTTC
>NA|TRBJ2-1|TRBV29-1|NA
CSVEATYNEQFF
TGCAGCGTTGAGGCGACCTACAATGAGCAGTTCTTC
>NA|TRBJ2-7|TRBV6-6|many
CASKENEQYF
TGTGCCAGCAAAGAAAACGAGCAGTACTTC
>TRBD1|TRBJ2-5|TRBV6-1|few
CASSGGQGVGETQYF
TGTGCCAGCAGTGGGGGACAGGGGGTGGGAGAGACCCAGTACTTC
>NA|TRBJ2-5|TRBV12-3/TRBV12-4|many
CASSQYAPETQYF
TGTGCCAGCAGTCAATATGCACCGGAGACCCAGTACTTC
>TRBD1|TRBJ1-2|TRBV27|many
CASSLVQGDYGYTF
TGTGCCAGCAGTTTAGTACAGGGGGACTATGGCTACACCTTC
>NA|TRBJ1-5|TRBV7-1|many
CASSSTGGNSNQPQHF
TGTGCCAGCAGCTCGACAGGCGGGAATAGCAATCAGCCCCAGCATTTT
>TRBD2|TRBJ2-5|TRBV6-1|NA
CASSSGTSGGFGETQYF
TGTGCCAGCAGCTCCGGGACTAGCGGGGGGTTCGGGGAGACCCAGTACTTC
>NA|TRBJ2-7|TRBV6-1|NA
CASSPGLGPYEQYF
TGTGCCAGCAGCCCGGGACTGGGCCCCTACGAGCAGTACTTC
>NA|TRBJ1-5|TRBV16|many
CASSQAGAAQPQHF
TGTGCCAGCAGCCAGGCGGGGGCCGCTCAGCCCCAGCATTTT
>TRBD1|TRBJ2-7|TRBV6-5|many
CAARQGAEEQYF
TGTGCCGCAAGACAGGGGGCGGAGGAGCAGTACTTC
>NA|TRBJ2-1|TRBV3-1|many
CASSLGTSPFIYNEQFF
TGTGCCAGCAGCCTTGGGACTTCCCCATTTATATACAATGAGCAGTTCTTC